This T cell receptor beta chain is from a study of blood T cell repertoires in COVID-19. Participants' reported clinical history set cohort assignment. This CDR3 has 15 residues. Germline-derived CDR1 and CDR2 are MNHEY and SVGAGI. J was trimmed by 4 bases and V by 10 bases; bases with no gene match: 12. Original processing methods: Amplification with reference gene primers provided the estimates of nucleated cell counts. Data came from immunoSEQ multiplex PCR; TCRdb stores just in-frame clones and leaves some out. For V, J and clone size, that table is used; D and trimming come from the DNA. The table lists roughly 260,000 clones, under 90% of them singletons.

The V call is TRBV6-5, the J call TRBJ2-3; TRBD1 aligns across 9 bases. The sequenced material came from PBMCs or T cells enriched from blood (not recorded which). This TCR was recovered from a woman between 35 and 50 years old who had been exposed to COVID-19. CDR3 residues: CATGPGTGNADTQYF. CDR3 in DNA: TGTGCCACCGGCCCCGGGACAGGGAATGCAGATACGCAGTATTTT.